Following are 18 T cell receptor beta chains from one sample sequenced in a study of tumor-infiltrating lymphocytes in primary liver carcinoma. Total RNA (around 0.45 ug) served as template for TCR beta cDNA synthesis primed by a constant-region primer. Investigators got TCR beta libraries out of three nested multiplex PCR rounds, done with slightly modified ARM-PCR. For around 9 cycles apiece, the opening two PCR rounds ran with TRBV1-TRBV30 forward primers and a C-beta reverse primer. TCRdb reanalysed the multiplex PCR reads using MiXCR and keeps one entry per CDR3 protein. The sample records about 200,000 distinct CDR3 sequences, about 85% being singletons. Each 20-30 mg portion of unsorted bulk tissue served as the source for co-extraction of RNA and DNA. Sequencing was done on a sample of tumor tissue from primary liver carcinoma. These receptors were taken from a man aged 35-49 years with primary liver carcinoma and hepatitis B virus infection.

Turning to this clonotype: Relative to the germline gene, one junction end is altered; a read error may explain this. This chain links TRBV11-2 with TRBJ2-2, with D perhaps assigned TRBD1 or TRBD2 (5 bases each). This CDR3 region has 14 residues. Germline CDR1 reads SGHAT; CDR2 reads FQNNGV. CDR3 region: CAISTNSDTGKLFF. For the CDR3, the DNA is TGTGCCATCAGCACAAACTCGGACACCGGGAAGCTGTTTTTT.

A note on this clonotype: A junction end diverges from the germline sequence, so it may reflect a read error. This chain joins TRBV11-2 and TRBJ2-2; a weak D match, TRBD2 (5 bases). The CDR3 is 12 amino acids. Per germline, CDR1 SGHAT and CDR2 FQNNGV. CDR3 bases: TGTGCCAGGAGCCCTTATTCCTGGGAGCCGCTTTTT. Encoded protein: CARSPYSWEPLF. Based on the CDR3 plus reference TRBV11-2 and TRBJ2-2, the full variable domain is EAGVAQSPRYKIIEKRQSVAFWCNPISGHATLYWYQQILGQGPKLLIQFQNNGVVDDSQLPKDRFSAERLKGVDSTLKIQPAKLEDSAVYLCARSPYSWEPLFGEGSRLTVL.

This clonotype was recorded many times. The rearrangement uses TRBV6-5 and TRBJ2-2; maybe TRBD2 (6 bases). Between the trimmed V and J ends, which lost 5 bases and 8 bases, there was a span of 18 bases. Germline lookup yields CDR1 MNHEY and CDR2 SVGAGI. CDR3 length: 15 amino acids. CDR3: CASSTKPRGRGELFF. The CDR3 DNA reads as TGTGCCAGCAGTACGAAACCGCGAGGGAGGGGGGAGCTGTTTTTT.

About this clonotype itself: One end of the junction fails to match germline, which may point to a read error. The genes are TRBV11-2 and TRBJ2-5; D call uncertain. Germline V lookup: CDR1 SGHAT, CDR2 FQNNGV. The CDR3 is 15 amino acids. CDR3 coding DNA: TGTGCCAGCAGTCGTTGGGCTGGTCCCACGGAGACCCAGTATTTC. It translates to CASSRWAGPTETQYF.

About this clonotype itself: The junction differs from germline at one of its ends, possibly a read error. This sequence joins TRBV20-1 and TRBJ2-4; D is unresolved. The CDR3 loop spans 15 amino acids. CDR1 is DFQATT, CDR2 SNEGSKA, per germline (reference sequence). CDR3 nucleotides: TGCAGTGCTAGAGATATTAGGGTACCCAAAAACATTCAATACTTC. Translation: CSARDIRVPKNIQYF.

On this clonotype: At one end, the junction sequence differs from germline, possibly due to a read error. The J gene is TRBJ2-3, the V gene TRBV5-5; D ambiguous. The length of the CDR3 is 14 residues. The V gene's germline CDR1 is SGHKS and CDR2 YYEKEE (reference sequence). Here the CDR3 reads CASSFTCRTDTRYF. The CDR3 DNA reads TGTGCCAGCAGCTTCACATGTCGAACAGATACGCGGTATTTT. Full variable domain (outside the CDR3, taken from reference TRBV5-5 and TRBJ2-3): DAGVTQSPTHLIKTRGQQVTLRCSPISGHKSVSWYQQVLGQGPQFIFQYYEKEERGRGNFPDRFSARQFPNYSSELNVNALLLGDSALYLCASSFTCRTDTRYFGPGTRLTVL.

The table lists this clonotype with a count of one. Germline is not matched at one junction end, which may reflect a read error. The V call is TRBV6-1, the J call TRBJ2-1; 7 bases match TRBD2. The CDR3 is 17 residues long. Germline V CDR1 and CDR2: MNHNS, SASEGT. The CDR3 DNA sequence: TGTGCCAGCGTAACCCTCGGGGGGACCAGGCATGACAATGATCAGTTCTTC. Its protein is CASVTLGGTRHDNDQFF.

On this clonotype itself: A much larger clone differs by one base, so this may be a read error. V is TRBV12-3 or TRBV12-4 and J is TRBJ2-7; D is ambiguous. The CDR3 is 15 amino acids. Trimming took 2 bases from V and 0 from J, leaving 11 bases between them. The CDR3 reads CASSLRQTSSYEQYF. The CDR3 DNA is TGTGCCAGCAGTTTACGGCAGACCAGCTCCTACGAGCAGTACTTC.

In regard to this clonotype: The junction does not match germline at one end; this may be a read error. This chain uses TRBV4-3 with TRBJ2-7, with 10 bases fitting TRBD1. The CDR3 is 16 amino acids. CDR1 LGHNA and CDR2 YSLEER come from the germline V gene. CDR3 nucleotides: TGCACCAGTAGCCATTCCGGGACAGGGGAGTCCTACGAGCAGTACTTC. Amino acid sequence: CTSSHSGTGESYEQYF.

Of note for this clonotype: An end of the junction does not agree with germline; a read error may underlie this. This chain joins TRBV5-6 and TRBJ2-4; tentative D call: TRBD2 (6 bases). CDR3 length equals 15 residues. CDR1 and CDR2 (germline): SGHDT, YYEEEE. The CDR3 is CASNLEGLAKNIQYF. The CDR3 nucleotides read TGTGCCAGCAACCTGGAGGGGCTAGCCAAAAACATTCAGTATTTC.

A word on this clonotype: A junction end diverges from the germline sequence, so it may reflect a read error. V gene TRBV14 combines with J gene TRBJ2-6; D call uncertain. CDR1 and CDR2 (germline): SGHDN, FVKESK. CDR3 length: 15 amino acids. The CDR3, as DNA: TGTGCCAGCAACCAAGACGCAGCTGGGGCCAACGTCCTGACTTTC. Translating it yields CASNQDAAGANVLTF.

Turning to this clonotype: One end of the junction does not line up with germline, which may come from a read error. The chain's CDR3 is CASSSAGVEQFF. The CDR3 region has the DNA TGCGCCAGTAGCTCAGCGGGAGTCGAGCAGTTCTTC. V gene TRBV5-1 combines with J gene TRBJ2-1; 8 bases line up with TRBD2. In germline, CDR1 is SGHRS, CDR2 YFSETQ. The CDR3 is 12 amino acids.

Details on this clonotype: Its ends do not fully match the called genes, so a read error is possible. This chain joins TRBV4-3 and TRBJ2-1; 12 nucleotides agree with TRBD2. The germline gives CDR1 LGHNA, CDR2 YSLEER. This CDR3 has 17 residues. As DNA, the CDR3 is TGCACCAGCAGCCAAGTCCTAGCGGGAGGGCCGTACAATGAGCAGTTCTTC. Protein sequence: CTSSQVLAGGPYNEQFF.

At least ten counts were recorded for this clonotype. V is TRBV29-1 and J is TRBJ2-7, with 10 bases identical to TRBD1. With V trimmed by 3 bases and J by 0 bases, 8 bases remained unmatched. Germline CDR1 and CDR2: SQVTM and ANQGSEA. The CDR3 has 16 residues. This CDR3 reads CSVEVGTGVLSYEQYF. DNA of the CDR3: TGCAGCGTTGAGGTGGGGACAGGGGTCCTCTCCTACGAGCAGTACTTC.

Note on this clonotype: The CDR3 does not end in the conserved phenylalanine or tryptophan, so this is likely a read error. J is TRBJ1-2 and V is TRBV11-2, with D tentatively TRBD1 (5 bases). The CDR3 extends over 15 amino acids. Per germline, CDR1 SGHAT and CDR2 FQNNGV. Trimming shortened V by 9 bases and J by 7 bases, and 24 bases separated the two germline ends. The CDR3 nucleotides are TGTGCCAGTAACACGTCGGCAGGGTTGATCCCTGGCTACACCTCC. Its translation is CASNTSAGLIPGYTS.

About this clonotype: A read error is possible here, since a much larger clone lies one base away. The rearrangement joins TRBV24-1 to TRBJ2-5; the match to TRBD1 covers 9 bases. This CDR3 contains 16 residues. Germline V CDR1 and CDR2: KGHDR, SFDVKD. The J segment lost 5 bases and the V segment lost 4 bases, leaving 10 bases of the junction unmatched. The CDR3 is CATSDPTGTGSETQYF. DNA for the CDR3: TGTGCCACCAGTGACCCGACCGGGACAGGGAGTGAGACCCAGTACTTC.

Comments on this clonotype: This CDR3 is missing its conserved last phenylalanine or tryptophan, likely due to a read error. It is unclear where the CDR3 begins or ends on the DNA, so no DNA is shown, and the CDR3 is as TCRdb lists it. The chain couples TRBV11-1 to TRBJ2-4; no check of the table's D call, TRBD2, against the DNA was made. The CDR3 totals 17 residues, both ends included. The germline V gene has CDR1 SGHAT and CDR2 FQDESV (reference sequence). CDR3 sequence: CASSFPGTSGTKNIQYS.

Ten or more counts support this clonotype. This sequence joins TRBV5-1 and TRBJ2-5, with TRBD1 matching 9 bases. J was trimmed by 2 bases and V by 5 bases; bases with no gene match: 4. This CDR3 has 14 residues. The V gene's germline CDR1 is SGHRS and CDR2 YFSETQ. CDR3 loop: CASRLQGAQETQYF. The CDR3 bases are TGCGCCAGCAGACTACAGGGGGCGCAAGAGACCCAGTACTTC.